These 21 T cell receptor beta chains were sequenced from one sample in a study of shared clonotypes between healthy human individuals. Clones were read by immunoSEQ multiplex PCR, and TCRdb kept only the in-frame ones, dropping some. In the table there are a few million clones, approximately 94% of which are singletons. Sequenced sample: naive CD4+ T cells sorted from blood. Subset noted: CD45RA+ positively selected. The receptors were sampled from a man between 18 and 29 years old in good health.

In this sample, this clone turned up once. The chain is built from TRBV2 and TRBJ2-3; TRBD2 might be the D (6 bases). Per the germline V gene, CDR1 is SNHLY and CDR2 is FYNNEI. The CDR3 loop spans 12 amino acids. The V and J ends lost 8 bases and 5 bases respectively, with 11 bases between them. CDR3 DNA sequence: TGTGCCAGCCGACGGGAGTTAGATACGCAGTATTTT. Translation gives CASRRELDTQYF.

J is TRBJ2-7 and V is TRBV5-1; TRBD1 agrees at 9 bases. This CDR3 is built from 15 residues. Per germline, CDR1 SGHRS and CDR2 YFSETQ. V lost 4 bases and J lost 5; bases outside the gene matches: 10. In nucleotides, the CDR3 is TGCGCCAGCAGCCCAGGGACAGGGAATATAGACGAGCAGTACTTC. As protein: CASSPGTGNIDEQYF.

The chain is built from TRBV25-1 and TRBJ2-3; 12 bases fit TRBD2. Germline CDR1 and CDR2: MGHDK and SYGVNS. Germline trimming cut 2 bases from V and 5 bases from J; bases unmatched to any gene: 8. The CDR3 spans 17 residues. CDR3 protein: CASSELAGGPGRDTQYF. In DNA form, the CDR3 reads TGTGCCAGCAGTGAACTAGCGGGAGGGCCTGGGAGAGATACGCAGTATTTT.

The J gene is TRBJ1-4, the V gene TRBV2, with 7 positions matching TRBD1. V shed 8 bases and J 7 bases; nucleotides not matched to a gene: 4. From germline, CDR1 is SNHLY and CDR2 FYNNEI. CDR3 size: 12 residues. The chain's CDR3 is CASGRDSEKLFF. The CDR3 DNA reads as TGTGCCAGCGGCCGGGACAGTGAAAAACTGTTTTTT.

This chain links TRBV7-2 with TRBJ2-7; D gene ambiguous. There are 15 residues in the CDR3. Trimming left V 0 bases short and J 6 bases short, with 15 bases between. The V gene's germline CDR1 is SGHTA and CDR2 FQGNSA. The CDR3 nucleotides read TGTGCCAGCAGCTTAGCGTATCTTAGTAAATCCGAGCAGTACTTC. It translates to CASSLAYLSKSEQYF.

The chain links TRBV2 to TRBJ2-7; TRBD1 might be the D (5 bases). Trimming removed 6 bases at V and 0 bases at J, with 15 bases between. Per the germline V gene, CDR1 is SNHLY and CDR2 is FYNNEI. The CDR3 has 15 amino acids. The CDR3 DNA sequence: TGTGCCAGCAGAAAAAACGGAGACAGCTCCTACGAGCAGTACTTC. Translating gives CASRKNGDSSYEQYF.

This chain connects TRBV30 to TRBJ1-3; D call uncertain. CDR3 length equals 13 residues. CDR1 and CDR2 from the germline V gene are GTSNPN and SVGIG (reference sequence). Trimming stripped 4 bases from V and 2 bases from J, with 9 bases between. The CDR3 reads CAWNGPPGNTIYF. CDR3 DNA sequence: TGTGCCTGGAATGGTCCTCCTGGAAACACCATATATTTT. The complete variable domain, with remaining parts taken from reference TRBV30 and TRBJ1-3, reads SQTIHQWPATLVQPVGSPLSLECTVEGTSNPNLYWYRQAAGRGLQLLFYSVGIGQISSEVPQNLSASRPQDRQFILSSKKLLLSDSGFYLCAWNGPPGNTIYFGEGSWLTVV.

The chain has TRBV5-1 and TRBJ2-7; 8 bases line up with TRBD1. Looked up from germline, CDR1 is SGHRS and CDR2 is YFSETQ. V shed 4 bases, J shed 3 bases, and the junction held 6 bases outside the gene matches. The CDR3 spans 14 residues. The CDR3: CASSPGQVNYEQYF. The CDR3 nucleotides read TGCGCCAGCAGCCCGGGACAGGTAAACTACGAGCAGTACTTC. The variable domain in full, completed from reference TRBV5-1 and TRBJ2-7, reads KAGVTQTPRYLIKTRGQQVTLSCSPISGHRSVSWYQQTPGQGLQFLFEYFSETQRNKGNFPGRFSGRQFSNSRSEMNVSTLELGDSALYLCASSPGQVNYEQYFGPGTRLTVT.

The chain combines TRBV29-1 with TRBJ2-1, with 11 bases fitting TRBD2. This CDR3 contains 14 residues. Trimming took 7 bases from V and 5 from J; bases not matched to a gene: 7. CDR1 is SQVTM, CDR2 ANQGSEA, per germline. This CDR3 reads CSETGTSGNNEQFF. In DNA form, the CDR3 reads TGCAGCGAGACCGGGACTAGCGGAAACAATGAGCAGTTCTTC.

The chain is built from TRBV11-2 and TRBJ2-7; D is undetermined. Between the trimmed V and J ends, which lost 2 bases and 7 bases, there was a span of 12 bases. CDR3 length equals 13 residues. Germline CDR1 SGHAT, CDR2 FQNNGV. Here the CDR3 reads CASSLYVVGEQYF. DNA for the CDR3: TGTGCCAGCAGCTTATACGTGGTCGGGGAGCAGTACTTC.

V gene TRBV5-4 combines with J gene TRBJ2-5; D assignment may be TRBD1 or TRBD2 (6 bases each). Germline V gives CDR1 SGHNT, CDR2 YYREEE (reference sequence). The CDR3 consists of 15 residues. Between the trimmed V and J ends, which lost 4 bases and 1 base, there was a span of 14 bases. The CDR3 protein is CASSHEGGVQETQYF. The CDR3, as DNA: TGTGCCAGCAGCCACGAGGGGGGCGTCCAAGAGACCCAGTACTTC. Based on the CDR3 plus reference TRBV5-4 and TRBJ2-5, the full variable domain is ETGVTQSPTHLIKTRGQQVTLRCSSQSGHNTVSWYQQALGQGPQFIFQYYREEENGRGNFPPRFSGLQFPNYSSELNVNALELDDSALYLCASSHEGGVQETQYFGPGTRLLVL.

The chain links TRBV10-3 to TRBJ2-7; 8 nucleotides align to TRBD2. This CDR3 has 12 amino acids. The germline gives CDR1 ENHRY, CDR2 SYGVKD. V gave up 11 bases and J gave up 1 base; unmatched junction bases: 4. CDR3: CASSGSSYEQYF. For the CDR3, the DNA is TGTGCCTCAAGCGGGAGTTCCTACGAGCAGTACTTC.

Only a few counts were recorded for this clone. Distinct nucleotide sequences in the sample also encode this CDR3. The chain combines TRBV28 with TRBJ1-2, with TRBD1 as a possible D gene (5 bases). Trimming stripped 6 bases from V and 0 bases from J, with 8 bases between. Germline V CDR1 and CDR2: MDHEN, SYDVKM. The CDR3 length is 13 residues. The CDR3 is CASSQGANYGYTF. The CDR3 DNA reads TGTGCCAGCAGCCAGGGTGCTAACTATGGCTACACCTTC.

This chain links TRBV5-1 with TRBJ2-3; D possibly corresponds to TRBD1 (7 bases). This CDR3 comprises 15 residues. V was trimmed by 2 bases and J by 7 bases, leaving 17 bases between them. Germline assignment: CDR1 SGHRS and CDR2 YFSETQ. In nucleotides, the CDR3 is TGCGCCAGCAGCTTAGGGGGCCGGGGGCCTCATACGCAGTATTTT. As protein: CASSLGGRGPHTQYF.

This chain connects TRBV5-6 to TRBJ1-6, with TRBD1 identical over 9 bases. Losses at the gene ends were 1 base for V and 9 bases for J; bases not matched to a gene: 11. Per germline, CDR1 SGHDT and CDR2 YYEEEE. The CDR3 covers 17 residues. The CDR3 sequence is CASSLRRRTGGSSPLHF. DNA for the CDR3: TGTGCCAGCAGCTTGCGAAGACGAACAGGGGGCAGTTCACCCCTCCACTTT.

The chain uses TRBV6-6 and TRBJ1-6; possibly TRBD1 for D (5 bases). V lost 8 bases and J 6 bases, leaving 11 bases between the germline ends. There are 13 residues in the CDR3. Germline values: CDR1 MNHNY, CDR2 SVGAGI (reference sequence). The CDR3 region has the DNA TGTGCCAGCTGGTCAGGGCTTAATTCACCCCTCCACTTT. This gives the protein CASWSGLNSPLHF.

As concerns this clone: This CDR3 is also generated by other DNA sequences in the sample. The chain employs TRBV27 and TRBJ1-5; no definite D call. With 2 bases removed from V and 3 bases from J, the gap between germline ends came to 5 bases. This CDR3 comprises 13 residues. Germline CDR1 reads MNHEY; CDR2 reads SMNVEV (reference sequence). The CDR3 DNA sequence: TGTGCCAGCAGTTTACGGGTCAATCAGCCCCAGCATTTT. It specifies CASSLRVNQPQHF.

The CDR3 reads CASAPQGGRTNQPQHF. The CDR3 DNA reads as TGTGCCAGCGCCCCTCAAGGAGGCAGGACCAATCAGCCCCAGCATTTT. This rearrangement joins TRBV27 to TRBJ1-5; no firm D call. V was shortened by 8 bases and J by 3 bases, with 20 bases between the two germline ends. CDR1 and CDR2 from the germline V gene are MNHEY and SMNVEV (reference sequence). This CDR3 has 16 amino acids.

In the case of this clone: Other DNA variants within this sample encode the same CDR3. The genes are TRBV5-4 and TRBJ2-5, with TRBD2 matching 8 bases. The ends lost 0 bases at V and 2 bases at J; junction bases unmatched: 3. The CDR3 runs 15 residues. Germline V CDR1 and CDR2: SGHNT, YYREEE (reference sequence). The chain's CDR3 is CASSLGLAGQETQYF. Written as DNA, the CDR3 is TGTGCCAGCAGCTTGGGCCTAGCGGGTCAAGAGACCCAGTACTTC.

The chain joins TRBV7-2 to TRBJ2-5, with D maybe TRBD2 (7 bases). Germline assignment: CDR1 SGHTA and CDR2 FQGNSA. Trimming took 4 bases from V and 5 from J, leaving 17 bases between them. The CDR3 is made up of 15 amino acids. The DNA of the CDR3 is TGTGCCAGCAGCTCCCTGAGGGGGGGCTGGGAGACCCAGTACTTC. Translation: CASSSLRGGWETQYF. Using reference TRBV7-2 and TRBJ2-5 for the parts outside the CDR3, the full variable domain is GAGVSQSPSNKVTEKGKDVELRCDPISGHTALYWYRQSLGQGLEFLIYFQGNSAPDKSGLPSDRFSAERTGGSVSTLTIQRTQQEDSAVYLCASSSLRGGWETQYFGPGTRLLVL.

The CDR3: CASSYKQGAGNTIYF. For the CDR3, the DNA is TGTGCCAGCAGTTACAAACAGGGGGCTGGAAACACCATATATTTT. The chain couples TRBV6-6 to TRBJ1-3; 8 nucleotides agree with TRBD1. J gave up 2 bases and V 2 bases, and 2 bases lay outside the gene matches. The germline V gene encodes CDR1 MNHNY and CDR2 SVGAGI (reference sequence). CDR3 length: 15 amino acids.